These 17 T cell receptor beta chains share one sample of origin, sequenced in a study of regulatory T cells in long-lasting Graves disease. Time point meaning: newly diagnosed GD, antithyroid drugs for less than 3 months. Generation of the TCR library employed RNA extracted from PBMCs. With iRepertoire HTBI primers and Arm-PCR of CDR3 regions, TCR beta libraries were built. TCRdb used MiXCR to reprocess the multiplex PCR reads, holding one entry per CDR3 protein. The sample records about 560,000 distinct CDR3 sequences, roughly 15% being singletons. The sample was also linked to a second study, of T cells in Graves' hyperthyroidism and ophthalmopathy.

Sequencing was performed on peripheral blood mononuclear cells (PBMCs), taken at new diagnosis, from a patient treated with antithyroid drugs. The receptors stem from a young man with Graves disease.

This clonotype was counted ten times or more. The CDR3 DNA sequence: TGTGCCAGCAGCTCGGTACCAGGGTCGACTTACAATGAGCAGTTCTTC. Protein product: CASSSVPGSTYNEQFF. This chain joins TRBV7-8 and TRBJ2-1; D is possibly TRBD1 (5 bases). The CDR3 length is 16 residues. Germline loops: CDR1 SGHVS, CDR2 FQNEAQ. V dropped 4 bases and J dropped 4 bases, with 17 bases sitting between them.

V usage is TRBV12-3 or TRBV12-4 and J usage is TRBJ1-1, with D possibly being TRBD1 (5 bases). This CDR3 spans 13 amino acids. With 7 bases removed from V and 3 bases from J, the gap between germline ends came to 12 bases. CDR3: CASTRGGDTEAFF. CDR3 nucleotides: TGTGCCAGCACTCGGGGGGGGGACACTGAAGCTTTCTTT.

This clonotype was detected many times. The chain combines TRBV11-2 with TRBJ2-3; D remains ambiguous. CDR1 is SGHAT and CDR2 is FQNNGV in the germline V gene. The CDR3 has 13 residues. Trimming took off 2 bases at V and 1 base at J, with 4 bases between the two ends. The CDR3 is CASSLSRTDTQYF. In DNA form, the CDR3 reads TGTGCCAGCAGCTTATCCCGCACAGATACGCAGTATTTT.

This clonotype appeared a few times. This rearrangement joins TRBV20-1 to TRBJ2-1; D not resolved. V was shortened by 5 bases and J by 3 bases, with 11 bases between the two germline ends. The CDR3 is made up of 13 amino acids. Germline V CDR1 and CDR2: DFQATT, SNEGSKA (reference sequence). As DNA, the CDR3 is TGCAGTGCTTTAGGACGGAGCTACAATGAGCAGTTCTTC. This codes for CSALGRSYNEQFF.

Remarks on this clonotype: A much larger clone sits a single nucleotide away, making a read error possible. The chain couples TRBV3-1 to TRBJ2-7, with a possible D match to TRBD1 (5 bases). This CDR3 has 14 residues. Germline values: CDR1 LGHDT, CDR2 YNNKEL (reference sequence). Trimming shortened V by 5 bases and J by 2 bases, and 13 bases separated the two germline ends. Written as DNA, the CDR3 is TGTGCCAGCAGCTTCCAGGGTAGCCCCTACGAGCAGTACTTC. Its translation: CASSFQGSPYEQYF.

This clonotype showed up just a few times. This CDR3 reads CAAGTFGYTF. The DNA of the CDR3 is TGTGCCGCAGGGACCTTCGGCTACACCTTC. This sequence joins TRBV19 and TRBJ1-2; TRBD1 is a possible D gene (5 bases). V gave up 11 bases and J gave up 8 bases, with 12 bases separating them. CDR3 length: 10 residues. The germline V gene has CDR1 LNHDA and CDR2 SQIVND (reference sequence).

The chain carries TRBV9 and TRBJ2-2; the match to TRBD1 covers 7 bases. Losses at the gene ends were 3 bases for V and 6 bases for J; bases not matched to a gene: 8. Germline V gene data show CDR1 as SGDLS and CDR2 as YYNGEE. This CDR3 has 15 amino acids. The chain's CDR3 is CASSADREWSGELFF. The CDR3 coding sequence is TGTGCCAGCAGCGCCGACAGGGAATGGTCCGGGGAGCTGTTTTTT.

This clonotype was counted only a few times. J is TRBJ1-5 and V is TRBV12-3 or TRBV12-4; the match to TRBD1 covers 12 bases. The CDR3 covers 16 residues. V shed 6 bases and J 6 bases; nucleotides not matched to a gene: 9. The CDR3 DNA reads TGTGCCAGCAGCGCCGCCGGGACAGGGGGCATTCAGCCCCAGCATTTT. It codes for CASSAAGTGGIQPQHF.

This clonotype came up many times. The chain couples TRBV11-3 to TRBJ2-2; 9 bases line up with TRBD1. In germline, CDR1 is SGHNT, CDR2 YENEEA. The V segment lost 1 base and the J segment 5 bases; nucleotides outside the gene matches: 11. This CDR3 is 18 amino acids long. CDR3 sequence: CASSLGTGDPTATGELFF. The CDR3 DNA reads TGTGCCAGCAGCTTAGGGACAGGGGACCCCACAGCGACCGGGGAGCTGTTTTTT.

This clonotype was seen at least ten times. The chain links TRBV29-1 to TRBJ2-3, with 9 nucleotides matching TRBD2. The CDR3 sequence is 14 residues long. V trimming: 8 bases; J trimming: 6 bases; junction bases outside the gene matches: 12. Germline V gene lookup returns CDR1 SQVTM and CDR2 ANQGSEA. The CDR3 region is CSPVVAGARDTQYF. DNA for the CDR3: TGCAGCCCCGTGGTAGCGGGGGCGCGGGATACGCAGTATTTT.

This clonotype has ten or more counts. DNA for the CDR3: TGTGCCAGCAGTTTCGTCCGCCTGGACGTGACAGATACGCAGTATTTT. As protein: CASSFVRLDVTDTQYF. The chain couples TRBV12-3 or TRBV12-4 to TRBJ2-3, with D uncertain. This CDR3 is built from 16 residues. V dropped 3 bases and J dropped 3 bases, with 16 bases sitting between them.

In this sample, this clonotype turned up many times. The chain combines TRBV13 with TRBJ2-3; D possibly uses TRBD1 or TRBD2 (5 bases each). V was pared by 8 bases and J by 2 bases, with 11 bases between. Germline V gene data show CDR1 as PRHDT and CDR2 as FYEKMQ (reference sequence). The CDR3 is 13 amino acids. DNA for the CDR3: TGTGCCAGCCGGGACGGAAACACAGATACGCAGTATTTT. Residues: CASRDGNTDTQYF.

The V and J genes are TRBV30 and TRBJ1-1; 8 nucleotides line up with TRBD1. Germline V gene lookup returns CDR1 GTSNPN and CDR2 SVGIG (reference sequence). This CDR3 has 14 residues. The V and J ends lost 5 bases and 6 bases, in that order; junction bases with no gene match: 11. CDR3 DNA sequence: TGTGCCTGGGGCAACGGACAGGGTTACGCTGAAGCTTTCTTT. Its protein is CAWGNGQGYAEAFF.

The chain carries TRBV4-1 and TRBJ2-7; 8 nucleotides match TRBD2. CDR1 and CDR2 (germline): MGHRA, YSYEKL. V gave up 0 bases and J gave up 2 bases; unmatched junction bases: 9. The CDR3 length is 17 residues. CDR3 region: CASSQDTMAGGTYEQYF. The DNA of the CDR3 is TGCGCCAGCAGCCAAGATACAATGGCGGGAGGCACCTACGAGCAGTACTTC.

Notes on this clonotype: A single base separates this from a much larger clone, so it may be a read error. The chain combines TRBV2 with TRBJ1-1; 7 bases line up with TRBD1. The germline V gene encodes CDR1 SNHLY and CDR2 FYNNEI. The CDR3 spans 16 residues. The CDR3 protein is CASTKGPGQPNTETFF. DNA for the CDR3: TGTGCCAGCACAAAAGGACCGGGACAGCCGAACACTGAAACTTTCTTT.

This clonotype was counted ten times or more. This chain uses TRBV27 with TRBJ2-1; D remains unclear. This CDR3 is built from 14 residues. V was shortened by 1 base and J by 10 bases, with 14 bases between the two germline ends. Germline V gene sequence: CDR1 MNHEY, CDR2 SMNVEV (reference sequence). This chain's CDR3 is CASSLWYASDEQFF. CDR3 in DNA: TGTGCCAGCAGTTTATGGTATGCCTCAGACGAGCAGTTCTTC.

The J gene is TRBJ1-6, the V gene TRBV20-1; no definite D call. The CDR3 is 15 residues long. Germline assignment: CDR1 DFQATT and CDR2 SNEGSKA (reference sequence). V lost 3 bases, J lost 7 bases, and 16 bases lay in between. CDR3 nucleotide sequence: TGCAGTGCTAGCGGAGGTGGCCTAGGGAATTCACCCCTCCACTTT. Encoded protein: CSASGGGLGNSPLHF.